This passage covers 30 T cell receptor beta chains from one sample sequenced in a study of blood T cells in healthy people across ages. Primed by a sample-barcoded 5' primer and a J-beta primer mix, a second PCR proceeded for roughly 7 to 11 cycles. TCRdb redid the calling of the 5' RACE reads with MiXCR, one entry per CDR3 protein. This table holds roughly 930,000 distinct CDR3 sequences, roughly 50% found once. Sequenced input: blood. The receptors derive from a young man in good health.

V and J are TRBV7-9 and TRBJ1-5, with a possible D match to TRBD1 (6 bases). The CDR3 length is 18 residues. V lost 3 bases and J lost 2, with 20 bases in between. CDR1 is SEHNR and CDR2 is FQNEAQ in the germline V gene (reference sequence). The chain's CDR3 is CASSLEKSGEWGNQPQHF. Written as DNA, the CDR3 is TGTGCCAGCAGCTTGGAGAAGTCAGGGGAGTGGGGCAATCAGCCCCAGCATTTT.

The chain combines TRBV6-2 or TRBV6-3 with TRBJ2-1, with D tentatively TRBD2 (7 bases). Germline CDR1 is MNHEY and CDR2 is SVGEGT. The CDR3 loop spans 11 amino acids. Trimming cost V 10 bases and J 9 bases, with 13 bases left between them. The chain's CDR3 is CAIRGGGEQFF. The CDR3 coding sequence is TGTGCCATTAGGGGGGGAGGTGAGCAGTTCTTC.

This clonotype was detected a few times. The V call is TRBV9, the J call TRBJ2-5; 12 bases agree with TRBD2. V lost 2 bases to trimming and J lost 5 bases; unmatched junction nucleotides: 7. The CDR3 length is 16 residues. The germline V gene has CDR1 SGDLS and CDR2 YYNGEE. The DNA for the CDR3 is TGTGCCAGCAGCGTTCCCCAACTAGCGGGGGGCGAGACCCAGTACTTC. Translating gives CASSVPQLAGGETQYF. The whole variable domain, remainder taken from reference TRBV9 and TRBJ2-5, is DSGVTQTPKHLITATGQRVTLRCSPRSGDLSVYWYQQSLDQGLQFLIQYYNGEERAKGNILERFSAQQFPDLHSELNLSSLELGDSALYFCASSVPQLAGGETQYFGPGTRLLVL.

This chain uses TRBV29-1 with TRBJ2-1, with 7 bases aligning to TRBD1. Germline assignment: CDR1 SQVTM and CDR2 ANQGSEA. The CDR3 spans 13 residues. Germline trimming cut 7 bases from V and 4 bases from J; bases unmatched to any gene: 7. The CDR3 here is CSGEGGTYNEQFF. The CDR3 bases are TGCAGCGGGGAAGGGGGCACTTACAATGAGCAGTTCTTC.

This clonotype occurred a few times. J is TRBJ2-1 and V is TRBV6-1; no definite D call. This CDR3 spans 12 amino acids. Germline V gene sequence: CDR1 MNHNS, CDR2 SASEGT. V lost 5 bases and J lost 8, with 10 bases in between. CDR3 amino acids: CASSTGRDEQFF. The DNA of the CDR3 is TGTGCCAGCAGTACCGGACGAGATGAGCAGTTCTTC.

The chain couples TRBV7-2 to TRBJ2-7; the D is unclear. This CDR3 spans 14 amino acids. Germline V lookup: CDR1 SGHTA, CDR2 FQGNSA. The germline V and J ends were trimmed by 3 bases and 2 bases, with 11 bases remaining between them. The CDR3 nucleotides read TGTGCCAGCAGCTTTGGCAGAATAGCCTACGAGCAGTACTTC. This gives the protein CASSFGRIAYEQYF.

The chain recombines TRBV5-1 with TRBJ2-3; 9 bases match TRBD2. The CDR3 runs 16 residues. Germline V gives CDR1 SGHRS, CDR2 YFSETQ. The V gene end was trimmed by 0 bases and the J gene end by 3 bases; junction bases not matched to a gene: 5. CDR3: CASSLVGTSSTDTQYF. The CDR3 DNA reads as TGCGCCAGCAGCTTGGTCGGGACTAGCTCAACAGATACGCAGTATTTT.

This clonotype was observed a handful of times. V usage is TRBV2 and J usage is TRBJ1-4; the D gene is possibly TRBD1 (6 bases). Germline V gives CDR1 SNHLY, CDR2 FYNNEI. The V gene lost 4 bases and the J gene lost 2 bases, with 8 bases spanning the gap. The CDR3 runs 14 residues. The CDR3 protein is CASSAQGTNEKLFF. The CDR3 nucleotides are TGTGCCAGCAGTGCACAGGGTACTAATGAAAAACTGTTTTTT.

The chain has TRBV15 and TRBJ2-7; 7 bases are a match to TRBD1. CDR3 length: 15 residues. CDR1 LNHNV and CDR2 YYDKDF come from the germline V gene (reference sequence). Trimming took 3 bases from V and 2 from J; bases not matched to a gene: 7. DNA for the CDR3: TGTGCCACCAGCAGCTACGGGACAGTCACCTACGAGCAGTACTTC. Translating it yields CATSSYGTVTYEQYF.

J is TRBJ2-3 and V is TRBV6-5; TRBD2 aligns across 9 bases. The CDR3 consists of 15 residues. Per germline, CDR1 MNHEY and CDR2 SVGAGI. The V gene end was trimmed by 5 bases and the J gene end by 2 bases; junction bases not matched to a gene: 5. CDR3 loop: CASSIGLAITDTQYF. CDR3 nucleotide sequence: TGTGCCAGCAGTATAGGACTAGCGATCACAGATACGCAGTATTTT.

This clonotype was picked up a small number of times. This chain links TRBV24-1 with TRBJ2-7; D unclear. CDR1 and CDR2 (germline): KGHDR, SFDVKD. The germline V and J ends were trimmed by 4 bases and 3 bases, with 3 bases remaining between them. The CDR3 has 11 amino acids. CDR3 amino acids: CATSEGYEQYF. DNA of the CDR3: TGTGCCACCAGTGAGGGCTACGAGCAGTACTTC.

This sequence joins TRBV7-9 and TRBJ2-7; possible D gene TRBD1, 5 bases. Between the trimmed V and J ends, which lost 2 bases and 3 bases, there was a span of 14 bases. Per germline, CDR1 SEHNR and CDR2 FQNEAQ (reference sequence). This CDR3 has 15 amino acids. The CDR3 is CASSLLTVGNYEQYF. CDR3 DNA: TGTGCCAGCAGCTTACTGACAGTGGGGAACTACGAGCAGTACTTC.

This chain joins TRBV18 and TRBJ2-7; no reliable D call. The CDR3 length is 14 residues. V shed 3 bases and J shed 4 bases, with 13 bases lying between them. In germline, CDR1 is KGHSH, CDR2 LQKENI. As DNA, the CDR3 is TGTGCCAGCTCACCTAACCCTCCGGGTTACGAGCAGTACTTC. This encodes CASSPNPPGYEQYF.

This clonotype occurred a few times. The chain uses TRBV4-2 and TRBJ2-1; D is unclear. The CDR3 is 15 amino acids. The germline gives CDR1 LGHNA, CDR2 YNFKEQ. Trimming removed 0 bases from V and 3 bases from J, with 9 bases in between. CDR3 in amino acids: CASSQDRRDYNEQFF. CDR3 bases: TGTGCCAGCAGCCAAGATCGCAGAGACTACAATGAGCAGTTCTTC.

The chain carries TRBV12-3 or TRBV12-4 and TRBJ1-6, with 7 bases lining up with TRBD1. CDR3 length equals 16 residues. Germline trimming cut 6 bases from V and 2 bases from J; bases unmatched to any gene: 7. The CDR3 here is CASRRGQATYNSPLHF. The CDR3 DNA follows: TGTGCCAGCAGAAGAGGACAGGCCACCTATAATTCACCCCTCCACTTT.

In this sample, this clonotype turned up a few times. The chain links TRBV7-2 to TRBJ2-3, with 7 bases fitting TRBD1. V trimming: 0 bases; J trimming: 2 bases; junction bases outside the gene matches: 2. Germline CDR1 SGHTA, CDR2 FQGNSA. The CDR3 has 15 residues. In nucleotides, the CDR3 is TGTGCCAGCAGCTTAGCGGGACAGCACACAGATACGCAGTATTTT. Translated: CASSLAGQHTDTQYF.

This clonotype was found a few times. The genes are TRBV6-2 or TRBV6-3 and TRBJ2-7, with D possibly being TRBD2 (5 bases). CDR3 length equals 14 residues. Per the germline V gene, CDR1 is MNHEY and CDR2 is SVGEGT. The V and J ends lost 4 bases and 3 bases respectively, with 13 bases between them. Here the CDR3 reads CASSSGTEGYEQYF. The CDR3 DNA is TGTGCCAGCAGTTCAGGCACCGAGGGCTACGAGCAGTACTTC.

V and J are TRBV7-2 and TRBJ2-4; 8 bases agree with TRBD1. This CDR3 has 16 residues. Trimming at V came to 8 bases and at J to 0 bases, leaving 9 bases not matched to a gene. Germline lookup yields CDR1 SGHTA and CDR2 FQGNSA. The CDR3 DNA reads as TGTGCCAGCGACTCCACAGGGGGGCAAGCCAAAAACATTCAGTACTTC. Translation: CASDSTGGQAKNIQYF.

Here the CDR3 DNA reads TGTGCCAGCGGCACGGGGACCATCTACGAGCAGTACTTC. Protein sequence: CASGTGTIYEQYF. The rearrangement links TRBV7-8 to TRBJ2-4; D may be TRBD1 or TRBD2 (5 bases each). The DNA end is a closer match to TRBJ2-7, so the J assignment may be wrong. Germline V gene data show CDR1 as SGHVS and CDR2 as FQNEAQ. The CDR3 covers 13 residues.

Comments on this clonotype: Since a much larger clone is just one base distant, this may be a read error. The genes are TRBV24-1 and TRBJ2-3; D possibly matches TRBD1 or TRBD2 (6 bases each). The CDR3 totals 15 residues. The germline V gene has CDR1 KGHDR and CDR2 SFDVKD. The CDR3 is CTTSERGPTGDTQYF. The CDR3 nucleotides are TGTACCACCAGTGAACGGGGGCCTACGGGAGATACGCAGTATTTT.

This clonotype was recorded a few times. The genes are TRBV6-1 and TRBJ2-3, with 9 bases fitting TRBD2. J lost 4 bases, V lost 5 bases, and 10 bases had no gene match. Germline V lookup: CDR1 MNHNS, CDR2 SASEGT. The CDR3 totals 16 residues. DNA for the CDR3: TGTGCCAGCAGTCCTCTAAGGGCGGGGGGGGCAGATACGCAGTATTTT. Amino acids: CASSPLRAGGADTQYF.

The rearrangement links TRBV6-2 or TRBV6-3 to TRBJ2-1, with D perhaps matching TRBD2 (5 bases). The CDR3 consists of 13 residues. V lost 6 bases to trimming and J lost 7 bases, with 13 bases between them. Germline V gene lookup returns CDR1 MNHEY and CDR2 SVGEGT. The CDR3 region has the DNA TGTGCCAGCAGGCGAGGGATAGGGAATGAGCAGTTCTTC. This translates into CASRRGIGNEQFF.

J is TRBJ2-5 and V is TRBV2; 9 nucleotides align to TRBD1. Germline V gene sequence: CDR1 SNHLY, CDR2 FYNNEI. Trimming at V came to 6 bases and at J to 2 bases, leaving 7 bases not matched to a gene. The CDR3 extends over 15 amino acids. The CDR3 region is CASRFGTGQQETQYF. CDR3 nucleotide sequence: TGTGCCAGCAGGTTTGGGACAGGGCAACAAGAGACCCAGTACTTC. Full variable domain (outside the CDR3, taken from reference TRBV2 and TRBJ2-5): EPEVTQTPSHQVTQMGQEVILRCVPISNHLYFYWYRQILGQKVEFLVSFYNNEISEKSEIFDDQFSVERPDGSNFTLKIRSTKLEDSAMYFCASRFGTGQQETQYFGPGTRLLVL.

The J gene is TRBJ1-2, the V gene TRBV6-5; D is unclear. Trimming removed 0 bases at V and 0 bases at J, with 14 bases between. CDR1 MNHEY and CDR2 SVGAGI come from the germline V gene. CDR3 length: 17 residues. Here the CDR3 DNA reads TGTGCCAGCAGTTACTCGGCACCAGGTTCATCTAACTATGGCTACACCTTC. Its translation: CASSYSAPGSSNYGYTF.

V is TRBV12-3 or TRBV12-4 and J is TRBJ1-5, with D uncertain. The CDR3 is made up of 13 amino acids. V was pared by 4 bases and J by 5 bases, with 9 bases between. CDR3: CASSSSTDQPQHF. CDR3 bases: TGTGCCAGCAGTTCCTCAACAGATCAGCCCCAGCATTTT.

The chain joins TRBV6-5 to TRBJ2-4; D is undetermined. The CDR3 is 15 residues long. V lost 2 bases, J lost 3 bases, and 11 bases lay in between. Looked up from germline, CDR1 is MNHEY and CDR2 is SVGAGI. CDR3 loop: CASSYGFFGKNIQYF. CDR3 coding DNA: TGTGCCAGCAGTTACGGGTTCTTTGGCAAAAACATTCAGTACTTC.

The V gene is TRBV27, the J gene TRBJ2-4; D is tentatively TRBD1 or TRBD2 (5 bases each). The J call is in doubt because the DNA end fits TRBJ2-7 better. This CDR3 spans 15 amino acids. Germline CDR1 is MNHEY and CDR2 is SMNVEV (reference sequence). DNA for the CDR3: TGTGCCAGCAGTCCCTTTCTGGGACCCCTAGGCGAGCAGTACTTC. This translates into CASSPFLGPLGEQYF.

V gene TRBV29-1 combines with J gene TRBJ2-3, with 8 bases matching TRBD2. This CDR3 is built from 15 residues. Germline assignment: CDR1 SQVTM and CDR2 ANQGSEA. V lost 0 bases and J lost 1; bases outside the gene matches: 3. CDR3 amino acids: CSVEEDGRGTDTQYF. CDR3 in DNA: TGCAGCGTTGAAGAGGACGGGAGGGGCACAGATACGCAGTATTTT.

This clonotype was recorded only once. CDR3 loop: CASSQAQAYAYEQYF. The CDR3 DNA sequence: TGTGCCAGCAGTCAGGCGCAGGCTTATGCCTACGAGCAGTACTTC. This rearrangement joins TRBV28 to TRBJ2-7; D not resolved. Germline V gene lookup returns CDR1 MDHEN and CDR2 SYDVKM. V was shortened by 5 bases and J by 2 bases, with 16 bases between the two germline ends. The CDR3 spans 15 residues.

This chain connects TRBV7-9 to TRBJ2-7, with D possibly being TRBD2 (6 bases). In germline, CDR1 is SEHNR, CDR2 FQNEAQ (reference sequence). The CDR3 has 14 residues. The germline V and J ends were trimmed by 4 bases and 1 base, with 11 bases remaining between them. The CDR3 region is CASSSPGDSYEQYF. For the CDR3, the DNA is TGTGCCAGCAGCTCCCCGGGAGATTCCTACGAGCAGTACTTC.